The text below deals with one TCR beta chain. What it binds is unknown. The data are from a study of T-cell memory formation after mild COVID-19. Study-wide background: TCR clusters mostly belonged to single donors.

Study-wide results and limits: Prior to infection, memory already included some responding clones, suggesting cross-reactive memory joined. Clones that contracted from day 15 to 85 had balanced CD4/CD8; later expanders were CD4+ biased.

Trimming took 3 bases from V and 2 from J, leaving 4 bases between them. This CDR3 has 12 amino acids. The V gene's germline CDR1 is SNHLY and CDR2 FYNNEI. MiXCR, applied by TCRdb to the 5' RACE reads, yields one record per CDR3 protein. The table records more than 70,000 distinct CDR3 sequences, approximately 15% of them present only once. This chain uses TRBV2 with TRBJ2-5, with no clear D. This TCR came from an adult woman who had mild COVID-19 (a few samples of this study predate the infection). Cell type and time point are not known. Material: PBMCs or a T cell subset sorted from them (not recorded which). For the CDR3, the DNA is TGTGCCAGCAGTGACGTACAAGAGACCCAGTACTTC. Its protein product is CASSDVQETQYF.